This TCR beta chain derives from a study of OX40 agonist ivuxolimab in advanced cancers. The overall study: At 0.01 to 10 mg/kg, ivuxolimab was administered intravenously to patients every 2 weeks.

General observations from the study: At doses 0.1 to 3.0 mg/kg, CD4+ and CD8+ clones expanded.

From germline, CDR1 is SGHAT and CDR2 FQNNGV. The V end was cut by 5 bases, the J end by 5 bases, with 12 bases between. The CDR3 loop spans 13 amino acids. Of note for this clone: As yet, its antigen is unknown.

TCRdb keeps only in-frame clones here, not all; method: immunoSEQ multiplex PCR. Seen here are 65,000 to 90,000 clones, roughly nine tenths observed once, and the top ten hold approximately 2.4%. Sample: CD4+ or CD8+ T cells sorted from blood, taken in a trial of the OX40 agonist ivuxolimab. This chain uses TRBV11-2 with TRBJ2-5, with D tentatively TRBD1 or TRBD2 (5 bases each). This clonotype was sampled from an adult with an advanced solid tumor such as melanoma, head and neck, liver or kidney cancer. CDR3 coding DNA: TGTGCCAGCAGCCGATCGGGGCGGGAGACCCAGTACTTC. This encodes CASSRSGRETQYF.